The 10 T cell receptor beta chains listed next were all sequenced from one sample in a study of T-cell memory formation after mild COVID-19. TCRdb re-derived calls from the 5' RACE reads in MiXCR, one entry per CDR3 protein. The table records approximately 410,000 distinct CDR3 sequences, 23% of them present only once. Sequencing was carried out using PBMCs or a T cell subset sorted from them (not recorded which). All receptors derive from an adult woman who had mild COVID-19 (a few samples of this study predate the infection). Cell type and time point are not known.

This clonotype has a handful of counts. The rearrangement uses TRBV5-1 and TRBJ2-7; D uncertain. CDR3 length equals 16 residues. CDR1 and CDR2 from the germline V gene are SGHRS and YFSETQ. The ends were cut back, 2 bases at V and 2 bases at J, with 17 bases in the middle. The CDR3 reads CASSFGLWPNAYEQYF. The CDR3 coding sequence is TGCGCCAGCAGCTTCGGGTTGTGGCCCAACGCCTACGAGCAGTACTTC.

The rearrangement links TRBV3-1 to TRBJ2-1; D is unclear. The V and J ends lost 0 bases and 0 bases respectively, with 6 bases between them. The germline CDR1 and CDR2 sequences are LGHDT and YNNKEL (reference sequence). CDR3 length: 15 residues. CDR3 coding DNA: TGTGCCAGCAGCCAAGACAGGCGCTCCTACAATGAGCAGTTCTTC. It is translated as CASSQDRRSYNEQFF.

The chain uses TRBV12-3 or TRBV12-4 and TRBJ1-2; D not certain. The V gene lost 5 bases and the J gene lost 0 bases, with 16 bases spanning the gap. The length of the CDR3 is 16 residues. The CDR3, as DNA: TGTGCCAGCAGTCTGACCGACGGAGTCACTAACTATGGCTACACCTTC. Its translation is CASSLTDGVTNYGYTF.

The V and J genes are TRBV12-3 or TRBV12-4 and TRBJ1-1; no clear D gene. Trimming cost V 6 bases and J 4 bases, with 15 bases left between them. The CDR3 contains 14 residues. In DNA, the CDR3 is TGTGCCAGCAGGTCGACGAGAGTTAGCACTGAAGCTTTCTTT. It yields the protein CASRSTRVSTEAFF.

V usage is TRBV12-3 or TRBV12-4 and J usage is TRBJ2-3, with 9 positions matching TRBD2. The CDR3 contains 15 residues. With V trimmed by 5 bases and J by 0 bases, 3 bases remained unmatched. The CDR3 region has the DNA TGTGCCAGCAGTCCGGGACTAGCTAGCACAGATACGCAGTATTTT. Amino acid sequence: CASSPGLASTDTQYF.

This clonotype was detected only a few times. The genes are TRBV2 and TRBJ2-1; 8 positions match TRBD2. This CDR3 spans 14 amino acids. The germline gives CDR1 SNHLY, CDR2 FYNNEI. The ends lost 6 bases at V and 7 bases at J; junction bases unmatched: 8. The CDR3 nucleotides are TGTGCCAGCAGATTACTAGCGGCCCGTAATGAGCAGTTCTTC. Protein: CASRLLAARNEQFF.

The chain is built from TRBV7-6 and TRBJ1-4; a possible D gene is TRBD1 (5 bases). The germline V gene encodes CDR1 SGHVS and CDR2 FNYEAQ. There are 14 residues in the CDR3. Trimming left V 2 bases short and J 5 bases short, with 9 bases between. DNA of the CDR3: TGTGCCAGCAGCTTATCGAGGACAAATGAAAAACTGTTTTTT. Amino acid sequence: CASSLSRTNEKLFF.

This clonotype was found a few times. CDR3 loop: CSAVDRATQYF. The CDR3 DNA follows: TGCAGTGCTGTTGACAGGGCAACGCAGTATTTT. The V call is TRBV20-1, the J call TRBJ2-3; TRBD1 matches 7 bases. Trimming cost V 5 bases and J 9 bases; bases outside gene matches: 5. This CDR3 contains 11 residues. Germline V gene sequence: CDR1 DFQATT, CDR2 SNEGSKA (reference sequence).

This clonotype was detected a few times. V and J are TRBV12-3 or TRBV12-4 and TRBJ2-4; D perhaps matches TRBD1 (5 bases). Trimming removed 3 bases at V and 0 bases at J, with 9 bases between. CDR3 length: 15 amino acids. The CDR3 DNA is TGTGCCAGCAGTTTCCCAGGGAAAGCCAAAAACATTCAGTACTTC. Its protein product is CASSFPGKAKNIQYF.

This clonotype was counted a few times. The rearrangement links TRBV4-1 to TRBJ1-6; D perhaps matches TRBD1 (6 bases). Germline V gives CDR1 MGHRA, CDR2 YSYEKL. Trimming stripped 4 bases from V and 4 bases from J, with 17 bases between. The CDR3 runs to 17 residues. The CDR3 sequence: CASSRAGPGDYNSPLHF. The DNA of the CDR3 is TGCGCCAGCAGCCGCGCTGGGCCAGGGGATTATAATTCACCCCTCCACTTT.